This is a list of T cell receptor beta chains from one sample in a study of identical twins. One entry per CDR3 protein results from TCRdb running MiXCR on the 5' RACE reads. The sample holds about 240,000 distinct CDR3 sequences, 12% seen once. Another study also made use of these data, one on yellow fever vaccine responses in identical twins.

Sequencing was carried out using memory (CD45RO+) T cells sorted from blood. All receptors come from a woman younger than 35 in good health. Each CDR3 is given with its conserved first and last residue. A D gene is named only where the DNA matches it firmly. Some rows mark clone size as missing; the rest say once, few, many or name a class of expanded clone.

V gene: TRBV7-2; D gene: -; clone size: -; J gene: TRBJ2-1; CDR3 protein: CASSLFGGVSYNEQFF; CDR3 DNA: TGTGCCAGCAGCTTATTCGGGGGCGTCTCCTACAATGAGCAGTTCTTC
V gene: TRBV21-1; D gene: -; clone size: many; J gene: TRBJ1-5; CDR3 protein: CASSKGPDRVVQPQHF; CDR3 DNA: TGTGCCAGCAGCAAAGGGCCAGACAGGGTAGTACAGCCCCAGCATTTT
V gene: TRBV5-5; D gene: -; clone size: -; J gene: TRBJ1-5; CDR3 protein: CASKQLGGQNQPQHF; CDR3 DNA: TGTGCCAGCAAGCAGCTTGGGGGGCAGAATCAGCCCCAGCATTTT
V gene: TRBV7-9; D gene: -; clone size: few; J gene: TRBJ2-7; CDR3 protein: CASSSQAGGAYEQYF; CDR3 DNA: TGTGCCAGCAGCTCCCAGGCAGGGGGGGCCTACGAGCAGTACTTC
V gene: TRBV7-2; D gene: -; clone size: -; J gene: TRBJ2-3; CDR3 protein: CASSPRTADTQYF; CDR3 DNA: TGTGCCAGCAGCCCGAGGACAGCAGATACGCAGTATTTT
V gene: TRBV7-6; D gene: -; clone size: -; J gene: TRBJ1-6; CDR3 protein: CASSLGASRDSPLHF; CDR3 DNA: TGTGCCAGCAGCTTAGGCGCATCAAGGGATTCACCCCTCCACTTT
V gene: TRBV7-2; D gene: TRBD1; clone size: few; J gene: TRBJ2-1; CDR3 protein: CASRSGQATYNEQFF; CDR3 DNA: TGTGCCAGCAGGTCGGGACAGGCGACCTACAATGAGCAGTTCTTC
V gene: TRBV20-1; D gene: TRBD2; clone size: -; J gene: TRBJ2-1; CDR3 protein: CSGTSGVNEQFF; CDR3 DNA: TGCAGTGGGACTAGCGGGGTCAATGAGCAGTTCTTC
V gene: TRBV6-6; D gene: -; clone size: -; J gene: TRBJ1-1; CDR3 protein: CASSYVVNTEAFF; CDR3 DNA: TGTGCCAGCAGTTACGTAGTGAACACTGAAGCTTTCTTT
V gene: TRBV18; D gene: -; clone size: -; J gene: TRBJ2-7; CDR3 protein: CASSPIRLDKYYEQYF; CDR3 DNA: TGTGCCAGCTCACCTATTAGACTAGACAAATACTACGAGCAGTACTTC
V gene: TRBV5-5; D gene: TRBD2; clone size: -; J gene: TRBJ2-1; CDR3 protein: CASSLTSGSRSSYNEQFF; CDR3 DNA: TGTGCCAGCAGCTTGACTAGCGGGTCCAGGAGCTCCTACAATGAGCAGTTCTTC
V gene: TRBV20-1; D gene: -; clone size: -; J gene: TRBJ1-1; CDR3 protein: CSARDFSRGWNTEAFF; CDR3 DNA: TGCAGTGCTAGAGATTTCTCCAGGGGATGGAACACTGAAGCTTTCTTT
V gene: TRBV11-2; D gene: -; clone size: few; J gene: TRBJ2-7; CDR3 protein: CASSDPGDEQYF; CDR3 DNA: TGTGCCAGCAGCGACCCAGGGGACGAGCAGTACTTC
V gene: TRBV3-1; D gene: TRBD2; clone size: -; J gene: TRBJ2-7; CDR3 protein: CASSPVAGARYEQYF; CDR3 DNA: TGTGCCAGCAGCCCGGTAGCGGGAGCACGGTACGAGCAGTACTTC
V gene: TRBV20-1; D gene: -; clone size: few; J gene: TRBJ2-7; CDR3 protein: CSARADREYEQYF; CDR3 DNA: TGCAGTGCTCGGGCCGACCGTGAATACGAGCAGTACTTC
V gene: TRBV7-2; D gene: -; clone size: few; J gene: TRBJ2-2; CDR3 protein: CASSPRSTTGELFF; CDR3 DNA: TGTGCCAGCAGCCCCCGGAGTACCACCGGGGAGCTGTTTTTT